The present T cell receptor beta chain was sequenced within a study of T cells in Graves' hyperthyroidism and ophthalmopathy. There are many counts of this clonotype. Its target is not known. Absence of ophthalmopathy progression within 18 months defined stable Graves' hyperthyroidism. RNA transcripts provided the source from which TCR beta CDR3 regions were amplified. The HTBI primer set drove a first-round RT-PCR of the TCR CDR3. MiXCR was run by TCRdb on the multiplex PCR reads, yielding one entry per CDR3 protein. Among 450,000 to 600,000 distinct CDR3 sequences listed, about 15% were seen once. The CDR3 is 16 residues long. The ends were cut back, 5 bases at V and 3 bases at J, with 19 bases in the middle. Germline CDR1 is KGHDR and CDR2 is SFDVKD. Study conclusions and caveats: In the analysis, a 13 V-J model separated ophthalmopathy from stable hyperthyroidism.

The source is a middle-aged woman with Graves' hyperthyroidism. The chain employs TRBV24-1 and TRBJ2-7, with TRBD1 as a possible D gene (6 bases). Sequenced material: blood. Written as DNA, the CDR3 is TGTGCCACCAGTGTTGACACGGGACAAACCGACTACGAGCAGTACTTC. As protein: CATSVDTGQTDYEQYF.